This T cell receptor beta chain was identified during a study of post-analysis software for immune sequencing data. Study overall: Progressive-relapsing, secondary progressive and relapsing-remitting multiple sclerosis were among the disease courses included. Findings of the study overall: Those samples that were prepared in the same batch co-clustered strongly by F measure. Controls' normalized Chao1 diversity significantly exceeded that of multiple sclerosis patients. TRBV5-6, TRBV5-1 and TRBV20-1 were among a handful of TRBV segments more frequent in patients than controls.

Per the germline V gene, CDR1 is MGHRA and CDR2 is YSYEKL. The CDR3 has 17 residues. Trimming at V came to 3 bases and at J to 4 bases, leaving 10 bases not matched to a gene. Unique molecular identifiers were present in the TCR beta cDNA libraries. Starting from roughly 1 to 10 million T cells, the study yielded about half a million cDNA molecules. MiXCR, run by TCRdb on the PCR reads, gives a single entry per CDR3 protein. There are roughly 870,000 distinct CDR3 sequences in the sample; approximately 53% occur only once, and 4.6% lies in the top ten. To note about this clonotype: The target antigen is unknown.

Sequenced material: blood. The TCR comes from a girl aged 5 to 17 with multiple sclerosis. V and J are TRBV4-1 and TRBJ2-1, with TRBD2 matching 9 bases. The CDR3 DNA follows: TGCGCCAGCAGCCAGCCCTCCCTAGCGGGAATTTACAATGAGCAGTTCTTC. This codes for CASSQPSLAGIYNEQFF.